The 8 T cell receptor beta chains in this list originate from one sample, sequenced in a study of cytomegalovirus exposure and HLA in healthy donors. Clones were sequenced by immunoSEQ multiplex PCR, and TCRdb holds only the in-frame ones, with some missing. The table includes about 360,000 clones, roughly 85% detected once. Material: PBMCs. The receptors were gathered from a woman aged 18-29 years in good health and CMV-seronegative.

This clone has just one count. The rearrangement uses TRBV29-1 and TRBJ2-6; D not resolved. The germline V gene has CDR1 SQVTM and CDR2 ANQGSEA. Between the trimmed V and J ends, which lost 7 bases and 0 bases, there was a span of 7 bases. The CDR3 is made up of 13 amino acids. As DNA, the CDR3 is TGCAGCGCGAGATTCTCTGGGGCCAACGTCCTGACTTTC. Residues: CSARFSGANVLTF.

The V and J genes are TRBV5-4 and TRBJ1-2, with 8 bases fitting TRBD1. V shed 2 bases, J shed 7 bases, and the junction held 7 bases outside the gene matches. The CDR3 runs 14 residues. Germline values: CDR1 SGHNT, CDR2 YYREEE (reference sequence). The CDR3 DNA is TGTGCCAGCAGCTTCGGAGCAGGGGGCAGTGGCTACACCTTC. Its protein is CASSFGAGGSGYTF.

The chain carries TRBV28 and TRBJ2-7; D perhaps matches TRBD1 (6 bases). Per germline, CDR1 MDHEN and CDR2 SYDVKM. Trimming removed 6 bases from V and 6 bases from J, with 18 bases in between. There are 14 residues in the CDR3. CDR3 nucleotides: TGTGCCAGCAGCACCGGGACATGGACCTCCGAGCAGTACTTC. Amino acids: CASSTGTWTSEQYF.

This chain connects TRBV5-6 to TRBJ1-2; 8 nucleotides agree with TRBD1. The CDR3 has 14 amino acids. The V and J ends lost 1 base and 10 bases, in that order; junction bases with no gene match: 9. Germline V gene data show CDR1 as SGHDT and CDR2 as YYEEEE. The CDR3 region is CASSLRAGGSIYTF. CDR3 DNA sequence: TGTGCCAGCAGCTTGCGGGCAGGGGGCTCTATCTACACCTTC.

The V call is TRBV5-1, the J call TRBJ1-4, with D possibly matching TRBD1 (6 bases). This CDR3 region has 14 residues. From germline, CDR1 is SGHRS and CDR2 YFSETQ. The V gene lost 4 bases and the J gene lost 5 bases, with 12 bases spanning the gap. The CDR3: CASSAGTQNEKLFF. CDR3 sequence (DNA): TGCGCCAGCAGCGCCGGGACACAGAATGAAAAACTGTTTTTT.

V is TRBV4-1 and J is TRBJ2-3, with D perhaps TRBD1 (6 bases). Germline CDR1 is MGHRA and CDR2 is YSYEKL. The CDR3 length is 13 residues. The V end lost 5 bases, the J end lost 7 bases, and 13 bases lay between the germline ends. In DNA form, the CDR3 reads TGCGCCAGCAGCATACGACAGGACAATACGCAGTATTTT. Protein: CASSIRQDNTQYF.

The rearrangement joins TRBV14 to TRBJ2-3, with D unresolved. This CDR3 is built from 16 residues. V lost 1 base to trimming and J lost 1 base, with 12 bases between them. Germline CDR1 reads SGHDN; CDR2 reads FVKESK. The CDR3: CASSQVVGIRTDTQYF. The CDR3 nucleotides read TGTGCCAGCAGCCAAGTGGTCGGTATCCGCACAGATACGCAGTATTTT.

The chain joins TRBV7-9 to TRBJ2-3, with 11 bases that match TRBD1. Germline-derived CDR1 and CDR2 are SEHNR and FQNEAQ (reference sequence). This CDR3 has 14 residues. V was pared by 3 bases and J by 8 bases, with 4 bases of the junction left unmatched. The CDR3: CASSFGQGAGTQYF. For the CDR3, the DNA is TGTGCCAGCAGCTTCGGACAGGGGGCTGGTACGCAGTATTTT.